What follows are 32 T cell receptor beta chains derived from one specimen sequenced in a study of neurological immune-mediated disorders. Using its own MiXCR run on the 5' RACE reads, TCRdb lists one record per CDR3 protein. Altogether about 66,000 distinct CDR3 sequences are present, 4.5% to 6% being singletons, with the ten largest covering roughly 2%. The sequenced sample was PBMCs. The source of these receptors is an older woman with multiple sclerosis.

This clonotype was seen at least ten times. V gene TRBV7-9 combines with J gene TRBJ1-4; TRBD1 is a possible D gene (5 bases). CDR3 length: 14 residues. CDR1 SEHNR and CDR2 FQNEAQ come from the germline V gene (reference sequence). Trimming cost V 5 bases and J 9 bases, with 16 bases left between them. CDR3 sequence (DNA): TGTGCCAGCAGCCCCGAGACAGCGGGGAAAAAACTGTTTTTT. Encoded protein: CASSPETAGKKLFF.

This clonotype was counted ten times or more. The CDR3 region is CASSLRLAGVETQYF. The CDR3 DNA is TGTGCCAGCAGTCTCCGACTAGCGGGAGTGGAGACCCAGTACTTC. The chain combines TRBV12-3 or TRBV12-4 with TRBJ2-5; 12 bases match TRBD2. The CDR3 is 15 residues long. The junction had 6 bases not matched to a gene; V was cut back by 5 bases and J by 5 bases.

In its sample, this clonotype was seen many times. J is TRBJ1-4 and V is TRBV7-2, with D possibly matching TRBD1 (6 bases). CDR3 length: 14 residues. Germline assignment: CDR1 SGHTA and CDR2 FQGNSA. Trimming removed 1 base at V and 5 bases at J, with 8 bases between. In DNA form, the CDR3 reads TGTGCCAGCAGCTTAGGGACAGTGAATGAAAAACTGTTTTTT. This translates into CASSLGTVNEKLFF.

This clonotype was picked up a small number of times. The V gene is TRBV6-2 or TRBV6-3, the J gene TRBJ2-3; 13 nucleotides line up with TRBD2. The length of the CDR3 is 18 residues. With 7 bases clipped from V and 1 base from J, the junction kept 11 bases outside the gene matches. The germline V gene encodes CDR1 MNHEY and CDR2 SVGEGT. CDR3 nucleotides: TGTGCCAGCACCAACGGACTAGCGGGAGACAGGGGCACAGATACGCAGTATTTT. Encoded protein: CASTNGLAGDRGTDTQYF.

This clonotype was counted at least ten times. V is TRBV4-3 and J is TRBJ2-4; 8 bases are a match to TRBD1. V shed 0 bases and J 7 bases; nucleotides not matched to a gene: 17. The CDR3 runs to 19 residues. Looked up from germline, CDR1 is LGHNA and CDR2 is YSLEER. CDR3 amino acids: CASSQESGLGQGRLNIQYF. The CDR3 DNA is TGCGCCAGCAGCCAAGAAAGTGGGCTAGGACAGGGCCGCCTGAACATTCAGTACTTC.

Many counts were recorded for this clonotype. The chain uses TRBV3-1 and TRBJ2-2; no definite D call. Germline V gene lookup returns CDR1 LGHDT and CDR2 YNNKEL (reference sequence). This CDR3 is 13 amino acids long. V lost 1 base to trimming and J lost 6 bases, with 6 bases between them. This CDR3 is CASSQVGSGELFF. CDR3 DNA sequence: TGTGCCAGCAGCCAAGTTGGATCCGGGGAGCTGTTTTTT.

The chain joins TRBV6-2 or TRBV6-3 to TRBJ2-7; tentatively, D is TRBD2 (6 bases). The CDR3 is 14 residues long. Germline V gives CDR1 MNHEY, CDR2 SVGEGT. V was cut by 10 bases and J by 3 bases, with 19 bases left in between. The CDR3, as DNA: TGTGCCATGGGGGAACCGGGACTCATCTACGAGCAGTACTTC. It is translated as CAMGEPGLIYEQYF.

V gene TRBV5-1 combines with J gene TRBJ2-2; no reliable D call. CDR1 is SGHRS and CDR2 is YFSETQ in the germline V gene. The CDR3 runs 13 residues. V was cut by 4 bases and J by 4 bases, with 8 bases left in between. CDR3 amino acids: CASSIRFTGELFF. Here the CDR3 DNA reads TGCGCCAGCAGCATAAGATTCACCGGGGAGCTGTTTTTT.

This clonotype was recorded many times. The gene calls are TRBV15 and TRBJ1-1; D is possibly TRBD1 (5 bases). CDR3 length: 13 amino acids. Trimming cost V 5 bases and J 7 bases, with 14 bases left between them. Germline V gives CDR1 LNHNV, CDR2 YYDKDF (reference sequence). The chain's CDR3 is CATSRPQGNEAFF. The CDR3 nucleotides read TGTGCCACCAGCCGTCCCCAGGGCAATGAAGCTTTCTTT. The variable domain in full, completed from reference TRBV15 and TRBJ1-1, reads DAMVIQNPRYQVTQFGKPVTLSCSQTLNHNVMYWYQQKSSQAPKLLFHYYDKDFNNEADTPDNFQSRRPNTSFCFLDIRSPGLGDTAMYLCATSRPQGNEAFFGQGTRLTVV.

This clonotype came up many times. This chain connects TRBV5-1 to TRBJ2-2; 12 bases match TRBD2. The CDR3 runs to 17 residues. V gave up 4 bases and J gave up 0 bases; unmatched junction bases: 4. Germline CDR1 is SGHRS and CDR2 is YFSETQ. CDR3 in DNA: TGCGCCAGCAGCAAAGGACTAGCGGGAACGAACACCGGGGAGCTGTTTTTT. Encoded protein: CASSKGLAGTNTGELFF.

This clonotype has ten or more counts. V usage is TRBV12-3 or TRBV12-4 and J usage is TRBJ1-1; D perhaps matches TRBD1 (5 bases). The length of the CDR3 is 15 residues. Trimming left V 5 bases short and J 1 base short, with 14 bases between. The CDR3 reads CASSPVRRGNTEAFF. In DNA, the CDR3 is TGTGCCAGCAGTCCCGTGAGGAGGGGGAACACTGAAGCTTTCTTT.

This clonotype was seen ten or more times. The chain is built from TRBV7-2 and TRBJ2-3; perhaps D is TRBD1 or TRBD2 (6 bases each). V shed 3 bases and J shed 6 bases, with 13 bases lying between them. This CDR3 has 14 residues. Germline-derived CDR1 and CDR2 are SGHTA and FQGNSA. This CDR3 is CASSLGQGRDTQYF. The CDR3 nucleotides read TGTGCCAGCAGCTTGGGTCAGGGGAGGGATACGCAGTATTTT.

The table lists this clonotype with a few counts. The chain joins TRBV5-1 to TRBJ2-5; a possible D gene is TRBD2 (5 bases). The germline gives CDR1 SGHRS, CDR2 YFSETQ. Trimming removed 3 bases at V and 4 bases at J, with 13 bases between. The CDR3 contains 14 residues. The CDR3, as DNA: TGCGCCAGCAGCTCCTGGCTTCGGGGAGAGACCCAGTACTTC. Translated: CASSSWLRGETQYF.

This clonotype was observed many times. CDR3 sequence reads: CAISESNPSGSGEQYF. CDR3 coding DNA: TGTGCCATCAGTGAGTCGAATCCTAGCGGGAGTGGCGAGCAGTACTTC. This chain connects TRBV10-3 to TRBJ2-7, with 10 bases aligning to TRBD2. J lost 6 bases, V lost 0 bases, and 8 bases had no gene match. The CDR3 length is 16 residues. Germline V CDR1 and CDR2: ENHRY, SYGVKD.

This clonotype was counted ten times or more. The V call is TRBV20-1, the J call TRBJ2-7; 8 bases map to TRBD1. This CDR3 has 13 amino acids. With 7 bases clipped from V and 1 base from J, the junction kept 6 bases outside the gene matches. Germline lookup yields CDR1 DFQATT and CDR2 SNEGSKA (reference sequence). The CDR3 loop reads CSGQGRRSYEQYF. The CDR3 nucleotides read TGCAGTGGACAGGGGAGACGGTCCTACGAGCAGTACTTC.

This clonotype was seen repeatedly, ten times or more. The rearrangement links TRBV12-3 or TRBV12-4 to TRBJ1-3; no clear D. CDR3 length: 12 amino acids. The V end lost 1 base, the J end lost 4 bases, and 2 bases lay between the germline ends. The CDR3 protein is CASSLDGNTIYF. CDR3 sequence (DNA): TGTGCCAGCAGTTTAGACGGAAACACCATATATTTT.

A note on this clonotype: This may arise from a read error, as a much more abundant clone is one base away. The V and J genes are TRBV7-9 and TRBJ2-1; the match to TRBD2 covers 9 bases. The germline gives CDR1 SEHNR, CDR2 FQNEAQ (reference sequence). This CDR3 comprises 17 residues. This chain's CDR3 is CASSLVGLAGIYNAQFF. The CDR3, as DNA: TGTGCCAGCAGCTTAGTCGGGCTAGCGGGAATTTACAATGCGCAGTTCTTC.

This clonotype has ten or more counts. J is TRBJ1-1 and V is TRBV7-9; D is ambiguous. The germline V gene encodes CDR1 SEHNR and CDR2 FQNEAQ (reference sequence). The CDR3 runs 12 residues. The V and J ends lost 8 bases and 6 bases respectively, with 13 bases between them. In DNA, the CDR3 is TGTGCCAGCGACAAAATTCGCCCTGAAGCTTTCTTT. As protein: CASDKIRPEAFF.

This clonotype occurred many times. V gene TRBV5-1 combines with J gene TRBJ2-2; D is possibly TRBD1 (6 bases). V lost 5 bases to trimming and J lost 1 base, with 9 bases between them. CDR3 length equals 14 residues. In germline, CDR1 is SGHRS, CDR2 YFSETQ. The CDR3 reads CASRETGNTGELFF. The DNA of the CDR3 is TGCGCCAGCAGGGAGACAGGGAACACCGGGGAGCTGTTTTTT.

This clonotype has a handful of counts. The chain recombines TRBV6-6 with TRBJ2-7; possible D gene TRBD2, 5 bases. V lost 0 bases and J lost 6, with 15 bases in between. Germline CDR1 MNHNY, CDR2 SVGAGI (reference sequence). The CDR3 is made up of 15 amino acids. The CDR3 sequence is CASSYSSRGVGEQYF. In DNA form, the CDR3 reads TGTGCCAGCAGTTACTCGAGTCGGGGTGTTGGCGAGCAGTACTTC.

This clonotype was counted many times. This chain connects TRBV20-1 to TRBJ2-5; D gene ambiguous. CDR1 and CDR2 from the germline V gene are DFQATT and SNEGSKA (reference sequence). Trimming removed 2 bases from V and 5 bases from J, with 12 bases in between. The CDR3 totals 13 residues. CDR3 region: CSARSSFGETQYF. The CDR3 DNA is TGCAGTGCTAGAAGTAGCTTCGGGGAGACCCAGTACTTC.

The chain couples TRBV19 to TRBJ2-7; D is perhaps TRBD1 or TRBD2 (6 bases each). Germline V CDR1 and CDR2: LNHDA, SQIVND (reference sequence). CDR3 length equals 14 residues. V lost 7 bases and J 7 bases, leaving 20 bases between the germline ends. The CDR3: CASKLLHGGGEQYF. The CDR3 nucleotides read TGTGCCAGTAAATTACTCCACGGAGGGGGAGAGCAGTACTTC.

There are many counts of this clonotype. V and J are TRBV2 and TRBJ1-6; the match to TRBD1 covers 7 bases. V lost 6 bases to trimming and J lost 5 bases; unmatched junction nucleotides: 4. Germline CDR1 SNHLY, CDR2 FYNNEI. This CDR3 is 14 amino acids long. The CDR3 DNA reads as TGTGCCAGCAGCAAGACAGGGAATAATTCACCCCTCCACTTT. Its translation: CASSKTGNNSPLHF.

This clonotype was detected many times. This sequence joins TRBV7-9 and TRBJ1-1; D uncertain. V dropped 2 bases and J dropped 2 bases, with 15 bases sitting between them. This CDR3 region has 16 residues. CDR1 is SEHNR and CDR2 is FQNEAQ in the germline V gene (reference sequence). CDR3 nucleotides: TGTGCCAGCAGCTTAATTGTTGTCTTGGACAACACTGAAGCTTTCTTT. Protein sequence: CASSLIVVLDNTEAFF.

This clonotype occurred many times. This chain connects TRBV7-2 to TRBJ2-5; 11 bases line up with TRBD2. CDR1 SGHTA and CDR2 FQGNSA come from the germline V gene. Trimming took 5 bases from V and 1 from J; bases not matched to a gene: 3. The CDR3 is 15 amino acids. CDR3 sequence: CASSATSGIQETQYF. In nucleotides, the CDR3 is TGTGCCAGCAGCGCGACTAGCGGGATCCAAGAGACCCAGTACTTC.

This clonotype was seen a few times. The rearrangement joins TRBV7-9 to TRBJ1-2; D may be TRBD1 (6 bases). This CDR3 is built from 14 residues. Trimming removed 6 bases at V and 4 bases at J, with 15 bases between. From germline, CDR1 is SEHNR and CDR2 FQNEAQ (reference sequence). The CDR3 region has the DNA TGTGCCAGCAGTTTACAGGGACCTTCCTATGGCTACACCTTC. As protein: CASSLQGPSYGYTF.

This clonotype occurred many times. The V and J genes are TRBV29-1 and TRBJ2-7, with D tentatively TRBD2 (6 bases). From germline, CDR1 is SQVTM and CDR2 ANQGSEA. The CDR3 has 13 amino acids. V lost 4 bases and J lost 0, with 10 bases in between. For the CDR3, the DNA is TGCAGCGTTGTAGTGCGGGACTCCTACGAGCAGTACTTC. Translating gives CSVVVRDSYEQYF.

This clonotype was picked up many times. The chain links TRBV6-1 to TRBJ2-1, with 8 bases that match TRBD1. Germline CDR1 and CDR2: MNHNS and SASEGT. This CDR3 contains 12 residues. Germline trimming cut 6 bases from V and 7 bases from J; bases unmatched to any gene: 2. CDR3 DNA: TGTGCCAGCAGCAGGGGGCAGAATGAGCAGTTCTTC. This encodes CASSRGQNEQFF.

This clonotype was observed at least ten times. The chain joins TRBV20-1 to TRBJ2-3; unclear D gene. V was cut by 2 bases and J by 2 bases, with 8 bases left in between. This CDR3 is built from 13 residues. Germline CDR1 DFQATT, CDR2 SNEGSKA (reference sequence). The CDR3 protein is CSARPSTTDTQYF. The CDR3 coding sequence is TGCAGTGCTAGACCCTCCACCACAGATACGCAGTATTTT.

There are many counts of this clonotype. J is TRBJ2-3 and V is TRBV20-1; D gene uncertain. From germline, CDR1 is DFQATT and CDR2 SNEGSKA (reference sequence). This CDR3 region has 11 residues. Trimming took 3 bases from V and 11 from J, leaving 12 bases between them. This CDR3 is CSASRAGLQYF. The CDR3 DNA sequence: TGCAGTGCTAGTCGGGCCGGTCTGCAGTATTTT.

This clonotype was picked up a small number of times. CDR3 nucleotide sequence: TGTGCCAGCAGCTTTCGGTTACAGGGGGCGGGCACCGGGGAGCTGTTTTTT. This sequence encodes CASSFRLQGAGTGELFF. V gene TRBV5-6 combines with J gene TRBJ2-2, with 9 bases that match TRBD1. The CDR3 sequence is 17 residues long. The germline V gene encodes CDR1 SGHDT and CDR2 YYEEEE. Trimming took 2 bases from V and 4 from J; bases not matched to a gene: 9.

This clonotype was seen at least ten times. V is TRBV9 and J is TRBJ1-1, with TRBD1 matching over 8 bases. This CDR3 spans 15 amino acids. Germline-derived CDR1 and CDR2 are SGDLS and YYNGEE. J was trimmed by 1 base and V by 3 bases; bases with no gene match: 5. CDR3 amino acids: CASSADRGWNTEAFF. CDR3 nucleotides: TGTGCCAGCAGCGCTGACAGGGGATGGAACACTGAAGCTTTCTTT.